This T cell receptor (beta chain) is drawn from a study of T cells after yellow fever vaccination. Study conclusions and caveats: Relatively few clonotypes were ones that appeared in both CD4 and CD8 compartments.

V was pared by 6 bases and J by 6 bases, with 6 bases of the junction left unmatched. Per the germline V gene, CDR1 is SEHNR and CDR2 is FQNEAQ (reference sequence). The CDR3 runs to 13 residues. Concerning this clonotype itself: The antigen remains unidentified.

A single record per CDR3 protein comes from TCRdb applying MiXCR to the 5' RACE reads. This sample has some 240,000 distinct CDR3 sequences; more than 3.5% occur once, and the top ten carry about 19%. This chain connects TRBV7-9 to TRBJ1-2; TRBD1 aligns across 8 bases. This TCR came from a man between 18 and 29 years old who received the YFV17D yellow fever vaccine. The specimen comprised PBMCs, sampled 15 days after the yellow fever booster vaccination. DNA of the CDR3: TGTGCCAGCAGTAAGACAGGGGCAGATGGCTACACCTTC. The encoded protein is CASSKTGADGYTF.